This TCR beta chain was captured by sequencing in a study of T cell repertoires in cytomegalovirus infection. In regard to this clonotype: Its matching antigen is unknown.

TCRdb recomputed calls from the reads with MiXCR, one row per CDR3 protein. The sample lists some 250,000 distinct CDR3 sequences; around 8.7% were seen once. With 5 bases clipped from V and 3 bases from J, the junction kept 8 bases outside the gene matches. CDR1 is SGHTA, CDR2 FQGNSA, per germline. CDR3 size: 15 residues. General study findings and limits: The ex vivo response was dominated by HLA-C-restricted CMV-specific TCR beta clonotypes.

The sequence was obtained from a human donor in good health (CMV status not recorded). Some clones in this sample may be carry-over from other donors' samples. The source material was PBMCs. V usage is TRBV7-2 and J usage is TRBJ2-7, with 9 nucleotides matching TRBD2. The CDR3 loop reads CASSNLAGRNYEQYF. CDR3 nucleotides: TGTGCCAGCAGCAATCTAGCGGGGCGTAACTACGAGCAGTACTTC.